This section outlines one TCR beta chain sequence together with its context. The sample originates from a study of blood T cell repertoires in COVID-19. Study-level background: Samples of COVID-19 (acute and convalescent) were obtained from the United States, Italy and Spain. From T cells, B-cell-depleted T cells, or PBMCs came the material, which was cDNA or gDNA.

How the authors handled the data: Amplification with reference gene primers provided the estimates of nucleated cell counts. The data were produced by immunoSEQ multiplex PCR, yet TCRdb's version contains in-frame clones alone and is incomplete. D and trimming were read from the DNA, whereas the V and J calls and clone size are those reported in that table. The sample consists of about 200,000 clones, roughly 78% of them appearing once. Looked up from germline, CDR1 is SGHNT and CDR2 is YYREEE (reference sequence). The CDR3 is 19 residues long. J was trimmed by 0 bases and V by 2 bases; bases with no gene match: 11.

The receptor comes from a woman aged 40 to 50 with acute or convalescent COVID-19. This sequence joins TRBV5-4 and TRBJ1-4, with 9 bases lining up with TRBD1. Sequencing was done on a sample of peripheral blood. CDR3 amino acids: CASSLGAGQGTPTNEKLFF. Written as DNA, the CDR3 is TGTGCCAGCAGCTTAGGCGCGGGACAGGGAACCCCAACTAATGAAAAACTGTTTTTT. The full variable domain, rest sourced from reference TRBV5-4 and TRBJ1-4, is ETGVTQSPTHLIKTRGQQVTLRCSSQSGHNTVSWYQQALGQGPQFIFQYYREEENGRGNFPPRFSGLQFPNYSSELNVNALELDDSALYLCASSLGAGQGTPTNEKLFFGSGTQLSVL.